The 15 T cell receptor beta chains listed next were all sequenced from one sample in a study of identical twins (dated by TCRdb to the mid-2010s). Library creation used 5' RACE. The run used an Illumina HiSeq 2000. TCRdb reworked the public reads: Q25 trimming with fastp, MiXCR clone assembly, productive beta chains retained. Under each unique CDR3 protein, matching rows form one entry showing the most common genes and DNA. This sample has 500,000 to 650,000 distinct CDR3 sequences in its table, and around 7.4% of those were observed once. 1.5% to 2% of the sample goes to the ten largest clones. This sample also appeared in a second study, on yellow fever vaccine responses in identical twins.

The sample was PBMCs. These receptors were taken from a woman younger than 35 in good health.

The chain has TRBV6-5 and TRBJ1-1; no clear D. This CDR3 comprises 14 residues. The V end was cut by 0 bases, the J end by 3 bases, with 8 bases between. Germline loops: CDR1 MNHEY, CDR2 SVGAGI. The DNA for the CDR3 is TGTGCCAGCAGTTACTCGTCTCTAGACACTGAAGCTTTCTTT. Amino acid sequence: CASSYSSLDTEAFF.

This clonotype has at least ten counts. V is TRBV2 and J is TRBJ2-7; tentative D call: TRBD2 (7 bases). Trimming took off 11 bases at V and 10 bases at J, with 18 bases between the two ends. CDR1 is SNHLY, CDR2 FYNNEI, per germline. The CDR3 runs to 11 residues. The CDR3 DNA is TGTGCCCAAAACCGCGGGGGCAGACAGTACGTC. Translated, it gives CAQNRGGRQYV.

The chain employs TRBV7-9 and TRBJ2-2; 9 positions agree with TRBD2. The germline V gene has CDR1 SEHNR and CDR2 FQNEAQ (reference sequence). Unmatched junction bases numbered 9, after V lost 5 bases and J lost 5 bases. CDR3 length equals 16 residues. In nucleotides, the CDR3 is TGTGCCAGCAGCCCCGTGGCGGGAGGGCCGACCGGGGAGCTGTTTTTT. Protein: CASSPVAGGPTGELFF. The complete variable domain, with remaining parts taken from reference TRBV7-9 and TRBJ2-2, reads DTGVSQNPRHKITKRGQNVTFRCDPISEHNRLYWYRQTLGQGPEFLTYFQNEAQLEKSRLLSDRFSAERPKGSFSTLEIQRTEQGDSAMYLCASSPVAGGPTGELFFGEGSRLTVL.

J is TRBJ2-2 and V is TRBV7-9, with D uncertain. Germline V CDR1 and CDR2: SEHNR, FQNEAQ (reference sequence). The V end lost 5 bases, the J end lost 1 base, and 14 bases lay between the germline ends. CDR3 length: 16 amino acids. CDR3 loop: CASSPPYGKNTGELFF. The CDR3 DNA reads TGTGCCAGCAGCCCCCCCTACGGCAAGAACACCGGGGAGCTGTTTTTT.

This clonotype was counted a few times. The V call is TRBV7-9, the J call TRBJ2-7; D is perhaps TRBD1 or TRBD2 (5 bases each). CDR3 size: 13 residues. Germline loops: CDR1 SEHNR, CDR2 FQNEAQ (reference sequence). Trimming cost V 6 bases and J 3 bases, with 12 bases left between them. DNA of the CDR3: TGTGCCAGCAGACCAGGGACGGACTACGAGCAGTACGTC. It is translated as CASRPGTDYEQYV.

This chain connects TRBV5-1 to TRBJ2-5; no definite D call. CDR3 length: 18 residues. Germline loops: CDR1 SGHRS, CDR2 YFSETQ. V was cut by 1 base and J by 5 bases, with 24 bases left in between. CDR3 sequence reads: CASSLTLSMVVGLETQYF. The DNA for the CDR3 is TGCGCCAGCAGCTTGACACTCTCTATGGTGGTTGGGCTGGAGACCCAGTACTTC. Based on the CDR3 plus reference TRBV5-1 and TRBJ2-5, the full variable domain is KAGVTQTPRYLIKTRGQQVTLSCSPISGHRSVSWYQQTPGQGLQFLFEYFSETQRNKGNFPGRFSGRQFSNSRSEMNVSTLELGDSALYLCASSLTLSMVVGLETQYFGPGTRLLVL.

This chain connects TRBV2 to TRBJ2-5; 9 positions agree with TRBD1. CDR3 length equals 13 residues. Germline V CDR1 and CDR2: SNHLY, FYNNEI. The J segment lost 6 bases and the V segment lost 7 bases, leaving 6 bases of the junction unmatched. The CDR3 is CASKGTGRQTQYF. The CDR3 DNA is TGTGCCAGCAAAGGGACAGGGCGTCAGACCCAGTACTTC. Complete variable domain (other parts from reference TRBV2 and TRBJ2-5): EPEVTQTPSHQVTQMGQEVILRCVPISNHLYFYWYRQILGQKVEFLVSFYNNEISEKSEIFDDQFSVERPDGSNFTLKIRSTKLEDSAMYFCASKGTGRQTQYFGPGTRLLVL.

This sequence joins TRBV7-9 and TRBJ2-1, with D possibly matching TRBD2 (5 bases). Trimming removed 2 bases from V and 3 bases from J, with 14 bases in between. CDR3 length equals 16 residues. Germline V gene data show CDR1 as SEHNR and CDR2 as FQNEAQ (reference sequence). This CDR3 is CASSLRGGRGYNEQFF. Written as DNA, the CDR3 is TGTGCCAGCAGCTTACGCGGTGGCCGGGGCTACAATGAGCAGTTCTTC.

The chain combines TRBV2 with TRBJ2-7; TRBD1 is a possible D gene (6 bases). The CDR3 has 19 residues. Trimming left V 3 bases short and J 4 bases short, with 28 bases between. Germline CDR1 reads SNHLY; CDR2 reads FYNNEI. The DNA for the CDR3 is TGTGCCAGCAGTGATGGGTCCTTCCGTGGGGGCCGGGATTCGTACGAGCAGTACTTC. Translating gives CASSDGSFRGGRDSYEQYF.

In its sample, this clonotype was seen a few times. This chain links TRBV20-1 with TRBJ2-3, with D possibly TRBD2 on 6 matching bases. Trimming took off 4 bases at V and 5 bases at J, with 19 bases between the two ends. Germline V lookup: CDR1 DFQATT, CDR2 SNEGSKA (reference sequence). The CDR3 length is 15 residues. The CDR3 spells CSATPGPRGRDTQYF. The DNA for the CDR3 is TGCAGTGCTACACCCGGACCGCGGGGTAGAGATACGCAGTATTTT.

The rearrangement joins TRBV20-1 to TRBJ1-1; maybe TRBD1 (5 bases). The CDR3 is 15 residues long. In germline, CDR1 is DFQATT, CDR2 SNEGSKA (reference sequence). Trimming shortened V by 1 base and J by 1 base, and 13 bases separated the two germline ends. CDR3 in amino acids: CSARAATVTNTEAFF. Here the CDR3 DNA reads TGCAGTGCTAGAGCTGCGACAGTTACGAACACTGAAGCTTTCTTT.

This chain uses TRBV7-9 with TRBJ1-2; D gene ambiguous. The CDR3 totals 12 residues. Germline-derived CDR1 and CDR2 are SEHNR and FQNEAQ (reference sequence). The V and J ends lost 8 bases and 5 bases respectively, with 12 bases between them. The CDR3 DNA sequence: TGTGCCAGCTCTTTGTGGCGGTATGGCTACACCTTC. The encoded protein is CASSLWRYGYTF.

The DNA for the CDR3 is TGTGCCAGCAGCTTAGAGGCGGGAGACCACAATGAGCAGTTCTTC. Encoded protein: CASSLEAGDHNEQFF. The J gene is TRBJ2-1, the V gene TRBV7-9, with 7 bases fitting TRBD2. With 1 base clipped from V and 5 bases from J, the junction kept 5 bases outside the gene matches. From germline, CDR1 is SEHNR and CDR2 FQNEAQ (reference sequence). The CDR3 has 15 amino acids. The full variable domain, its missing parts supplied by reference TRBV7-9 and TRBJ2-1, is DTGVSQNPRHKITKRGQNVTFRCDPISEHNRLYWYRQTLGQGPEFLTYFQNEAQLEKSRLLSDRFSAERPKGSFSTLEIQRTEQGDSAMYLCASSLEAGDHNEQFFGPGTRLTVL.

The sample holds a few counts of this clonotype. The chain recombines TRBV7-9 with TRBJ2-7; TRBD1 matches 9 bases. With 3 bases clipped from V and 0 bases from J, the junction kept 6 bases outside the gene matches. The germline V gene encodes CDR1 SEHNR and CDR2 FQNEAQ (reference sequence). The CDR3 loop spans 16 amino acids. The CDR3 nucleotides read TGTGCCAGCAGCTTCACGGGACAGGGAAACTCCTACGAGCAGTACTTC. Amino acids: CASSFTGQGNSYEQYF.

The chain joins TRBV11-1 to TRBJ1-1; D call uncertain. Trimming removed 6 bases from V and 7 bases from J, with 24 bases in between. This CDR3 comprises 16 residues. Looked up from germline, CDR1 is SGHAT and CDR2 is FQDESV (reference sequence). As DNA, the CDR3 is TGTGCCAGCAGGATTCGGGCAGTTCCCCTAGGAGATGAAGCTTTCTTT. As protein: CASRIRAVPLGDEAFF.